These 22 T cell receptor beta chains were sequenced from one sample in a study of cytomegalovirus exposure and HLA in healthy donors. Researchers ran the PCR with 60 Vbeta and 13 Jbeta primers. Libraries were prepared by immunoSEQ multiplex PCR; TCRdb keeps only in-frame clonotypes and omits some of them. The sample records roughly 110,000 clones, less than 80% being singletons. Sequencing input: PBMCs. These receptors originate from a woman aged 40 to 50 in good health and CMV-seropositive.

In its sample, this clone was seen once. This chain connects TRBV19 to TRBJ2-1, with 8 bases identical to TRBD2. Germline CDR1 is LNHDA and CDR2 is SQIVND (reference sequence). V trimming: 6 bases; J trimming: 5 bases; junction bases outside the gene matches: 6. The CDR3 runs to 14 residues. The CDR3: CASSRREVDNEQFF. CDR3 nucleotides: TGTGCCAGTAGCCGGCGGGAGGTTGACAATGAGCAGTTCTTC.

CDR3 residues: CASSFTGLNTEAFF. CDR3 sequence (DNA): TGTGCCAGCAGCTTCACAGGGCTGAACACTGAAGCTTTCTTT. V usage is TRBV11-3 and J usage is TRBJ1-1, with D maybe TRBD1 (6 bases). The CDR3 has 14 residues. Germline V CDR1 and CDR2: SGHNT, YENEEA. V gave up 3 bases and J gave up 0 bases, with 8 bases separating them. Variable domain in full (rest from reference TRBV11-3 and TRBJ1-1): EAGVVQSPRYKIIEKKQPVAFWCNPISGHNTLYWYLQNLGQGPELLIRYENEEAVDDSQLPKDRFSAERLKGVDSTLKIQPAELGDSAVYLCASSFTGLNTEAFFGQGTRLTVV.

The genes are TRBV9 and TRBJ1-2; maybe TRBD1 (6 bases). Deletions cut 1 base from V and 2 bases from J, with 18 bases between. Germline loops: CDR1 SGDLS, CDR2 YYNGEE. The CDR3 extends over 17 amino acids. The CDR3 DNA reads as TGTGCCAGCAGCGTACAGGGGAGGGTTACCGAGAACTATGGCTACACCTTC. This encodes CASSVQGRVTENYGYTF.

The CDR3 DNA reads TGTGCCAGCAGCCAAGGGGAGTTTAATGAAAAACTGTTTTTT. It specifies CASSQGEFNEKLFF. This chain connects TRBV4-2 to TRBJ1-4; D ambiguous. Germline assignment: CDR1 LGHNA and CDR2 YNFKEQ. Trimming cost V 1 base and J 4 bases, with 7 bases left between them. CDR3 length: 14 residues.

The V and J genes are TRBV11-1 and TRBJ1-3, with D possibly being TRBD1 (6 bases). With 4 bases removed from V and 2 bases from J, the gap between germline ends came to 9 bases. CDR1 is SGHAT and CDR2 is FQDESV in the germline V gene (reference sequence). The CDR3 contains 14 residues. The CDR3 sequence: CASSSQGTGNTIYF. As DNA, the CDR3 is TGTGCCAGCAGCTCACAGGGTACTGGAAACACCATATATTTT. The full variable domain, in which reference TRBV11-1 and TRBJ1-3 provide the parts outside the CDR3, is EAEVAQSPRYKITEKSQAVAFWCDPISGHATLYWYRQILGQGPELLVQFQDESVVDDSQLPKDRFSAERLKGVDSTLKIQPAELGDSAMYLCASSSQGTGNTIYFGEGSWLTVV.

This clone was found a few times. The rearrangement links TRBV2 to TRBJ1-2; 7 bases agree with TRBD1. CDR1 and CDR2 from the germline V gene are SNHLY and FYNNEI. The CDR3 length is 13 residues. Trimming cost V 6 bases and J 2 bases; bases outside gene matches: 3. CDR3 region: CASSLGQNYGYTF. The CDR3, as DNA: TGTGCCAGCAGCCTGGGACAGAACTATGGCTACACCTTC.

About this clone: Other DNA sequences of this sample code for an identical CDR3. This chain joins TRBV7-2 and TRBJ2-2; perhaps TRBD2 as D (5 bases). The germline gives CDR1 SGHTA, CDR2 FQGNSA. The CDR3 loop spans 18 amino acids. V was shortened by 5 bases and J by 0 bases, with 19 bases between the two germline ends. Written as DNA, the CDR3 is TGTGCCAGCAGCCGAGCAGCGGTTTCAAGCGCGAACACCGGGGAGCTGTTTTTT. It is translated as CASSRAAVSSANTGELFF. Supplemented by reference TRBV7-2 and TRBJ2-2, the full variable domain reads GAGVSQSPSNKVTEKGKDVELRCDPISGHTALYWYRQSLGQGLEFLIYFQGNSAPDKSGLPSDRFSAERTGGSVSTLTIQRTQQEDSAVYLCASSRAAVSSANTGELFFGEGSRLTVL.

Note on this clone: An end of the junction does not agree with germline; a read error may underlie this. The rearrangement uses TRBV7-9 and TRBJ2-3; 10 bases are shared with TRBD1. Germline values: CDR1 SEHNR, CDR2 FQNEAQ (reference sequence). The CDR3 extends over 18 amino acids. CDR3 loop: CSSSFDRGLAGGTDTQYF. CDR3 sequence (DNA): TGTTCCAGCAGCTTCGACAGGGGGCTCGCCGGTGGGACAGATACGCAGTATTTT. Supplemented by reference TRBV7-9 and TRBJ2-3, the full variable domain reads DTGVSQNPRHKITKRGQNVTFRCDPISEHNRLYWYRQTLGQGPEFLTYFQNEAQLEKSRLLSDRFSAERPKGSFSTLEIQRTEQGDSAMYLCSSSFDRGLAGGTDTQYFGPGTRLTVL.

This rearrangement joins TRBV2 to TRBJ2-7, with 9 bases aligning to TRBD1. Germline V gene data show CDR1 as SNHLY and CDR2 as FYNNEI. Trimming took 7 bases from V and 4 from J; bases not matched to a gene: 11. The CDR3 has 15 amino acids. Here the CDR3 reads CASNGLGTGLYEQYF. The CDR3 DNA reads TGTGCCAGCAACGGCCTCGGGACAGGGCTTTACGAGCAGTACTTC.

This sequence joins TRBV4-3 and TRBJ2-7, with D unresolved. Germline CDR1 is LGHNA and CDR2 is YSLEER. The CDR3 spans 15 residues. Deletions cut 1 base from V and 2 bases from J, with 12 bases between. DNA of the CDR3: TGCGCCAGCAGCCAAGGTATCGCAGGAACCTACGAGCAGTACTTC. Translated: CASSQGIAGTYEQYF.

This clone was picked up a small number of times. The gene calls are TRBV9 and TRBJ1-6, with D possibly being TRBD1 (5 bases). The V end lost 0 bases, the J end lost 9 bases, and 13 bases lay between the germline ends. The CDR3 is made up of 15 amino acids. The V gene's germline CDR1 is SGDLS and CDR2 YYNGEE. CDR3 nucleotide sequence: TGTGCCAGCAGCGTAGGGTGGCAGGGCGGTTCACCCCTCCACTTT. As protein: CASSVGWQGGSPLHF.

The V gene is TRBV5-1, the J gene TRBJ2-2, with TRBD1 matching over 7 bases. Trimming cost V 4 bases and J 8 bases; bases outside gene matches: 8. This CDR3 has 14 residues. The germline CDR1 and CDR2 sequences are SGHRS and YFSETQ. This chain's CDR3 is CASSLGTALGELFF. The CDR3 bases are TGCGCCAGCAGCCTAGGGACAGCGCTTGGGGAGCTGTTTTTT. Supplemented by reference TRBV5-1 and TRBJ2-2, the full variable domain reads KAGVTQTPRYLIKTRGQQVTLSCSPISGHRSVSWYQQTPGQGLQFLFEYFSETQRNKGNFPGRFSGRQFSNSRSEMNVSTLELGDSALYLCASSLGTALGELFFGEGSRLTVL.

The gene calls are TRBV5-8 and TRBJ1-2; tentatively, D is TRBD1 (5 bases). Germline loops: CDR1 SGHTS, CDR2 YDEGEE. The CDR3 totals 17 residues. Trimming left V 4 bases short and J 6 bases short, with 25 bases between. The CDR3 DNA reads TGTGCCAGCAGCAGGGCCCTGGAGACAGAGTTTTTGGATGGCTACACCTTC. This sequence encodes CASSRALETEFLDGYTF.

The rearrangement uses TRBV5-1 and TRBJ2-2, with TRBD2 as a possible D gene (7 bases). There are 17 residues in the CDR3. Per germline, CDR1 SGHRS and CDR2 YFSETQ. Trimming removed 0 bases from V and 4 bases from J, with 16 bases in between. This CDR3 reads CASSLELGGGATGELFF. In DNA, the CDR3 is TGCGCCAGCAGCTTGGAACTGGGGGGGGGCGCCACCGGGGAGCTGTTTTTT.

A few counts support this clone. The rearrangement joins TRBV19 to TRBJ1-1; D is unclear. Trimming shortened V by 4 bases and J by 4 bases, and 13 bases separated the two germline ends. The CDR3 totals 14 residues. Germline loops: CDR1 LNHDA, CDR2 SQIVND (reference sequence). In nucleotides, the CDR3 is TGTGCCAGTAGTAAGCCCCCCCCTGCCACTGAAGCTTTCTTT. This sequence encodes CASSKPPPATEAFF.

The V and J genes are TRBV5-6 and TRBJ2-5; D perhaps matches TRBD1 (5 bases). The J call may be mistaken, given a closer DNA end match to TRBJ2-7. CDR1 is SGHDT, CDR2 YYEEEE, per germline. The CDR3 loop spans 14 amino acids. The CDR3 nucleotides read TGTGCCAGCAGCTCGACAGAGTTTTCCTACGAGCAGTACTTC. Residues: CASSSTEFSYEQYF.

The chain recombines TRBV7-9 with TRBJ1-5; 9 nucleotides agree with TRBD1. The CDR3 contains 15 residues. V was pared by 1 base and J by 2 bases, with 0 bases of the junction left unmatched. Germline CDR1 is SEHNR and CDR2 is FQNEAQ (reference sequence). The CDR3 DNA follows: TGTGCCAGCAGCTTAGGGGACAGGGGCAATCAGCCCCAGCATTTT. Translating gives CASSLGDRGNQPQHF.

This clone has just a few counts. The chain joins TRBV29-1 to TRBJ2-7; 12 nucleotides line up with TRBD1. This CDR3 is built from 15 residues. After removal of 6 bases from V and 3 bases from J, the junction contained 9 bases not matched to a gene. From germline, CDR1 is SQVTM and CDR2 ANQGSEA. CDR3 coding DNA: TGCAGCGTGGCCGCCGGGACAGGGGGCTTCTACGAGCAGTACTTC. It yields the protein CSVAAGTGGFYEQYF.

The rearrangement links TRBV27 to TRBJ2-3; 9 bases are shared with TRBD1. After removal of 8 bases from V and 2 bases from J, the junction contained 5 bases not matched to a gene. The CDR3 is made up of 14 amino acids. CDR1 and CDR2 (germline): MNHEY, SMNVEV (reference sequence). The CDR3 bases are TGTGCCAGCGATCGGACAGGGGACACAGATACGCAGTATTTT. Translation: CASDRTGDTDTQYF.

This clone was detected once. The genes are TRBV9 and TRBJ2-1; D may be TRBD2 (6 bases). The V gene's germline CDR1 is SGDLS and CDR2 YYNGEE. CDR3 length equals 14 residues. V lost 4 bases to trimming and J lost 6 bases, with 14 bases between them. The CDR3: CASSPGTSLNEQFF. The CDR3 nucleotides read TGTGCCAGCAGCCCCGGGACTTCCCTCAATGAGCAGTTCTTC. The variable domain in full, completed from reference TRBV9 and TRBJ2-1, reads DSGVTQTPKHLITATGQRVTLRCSPRSGDLSVYWYQQSLDQGLQFLIQYYNGEERAKGNILERFSAQQFPDLHSELNLSSLELGDSALYFCASSPGTSLNEQFFGPGTRLTVL.

The chain recombines TRBV7-8 with TRBJ1-5; 7 nucleotides agree with TRBD1. V lost 5 bases and J lost 0; bases outside the gene matches: 4. CDR1 and CDR2 from the germline V gene are SGHVS and FQNEAQ. CDR3 size: 15 residues. The CDR3 sequence is CASSLRDSSNQPQHF. Written as DNA, the CDR3 is TGTGCCAGCAGCCTCCGGGACAGTAGCAATCAGCCCCAGCATTTT.

The chain combines TRBV4-1 with TRBJ2-1, with 9 bases aligning to TRBD2. Germline V gene sequence: CDR1 MGHRA, CDR2 YSYEKL. Trimming took 1 base from V and 6 from J; bases not matched to a gene: 10. This CDR3 contains 17 residues. The CDR3: CASSQVGLEAGGNEQFF. In nucleotides, the CDR3 is TGCGCCAGCAGCCAAGTAGGTTTGGAAGCGGGAGGCAATGAGCAGTTCTTC.